These 17 T cell receptor beta chains were all obtained from the same sample, sequenced in a study of Ad26.COV2.S vaccination and SARS-CoV-2 variants. Method: immunoSEQ multiplex PCR; TCRdb's copy keeps in-frame clones and lacks some. The sample has more than 350,000 clones, about 93% seen once. The treatment: around 19 received Ad26.COV2.S at low or high dose, single or two shots; 5 received placebo; per-sample allocation not given. After the first vaccine or placebo injection, samples were drawn on day 63. Sequenced material: peripheral blood, taken in a trial of Ad26.COV2.S vaccine versus placebo. All receptors derive from a person between 18 and 59 years old who received the Ad26.COV2.S COVID-19 vaccine or a placebo.

This chain links TRBV6-5 with TRBJ1-2; a possible D gene is TRBD1 (5 bases). V was cut by 5 bases and J by 3 bases, with 10 bases left in between. This CDR3 spans 13 amino acids. The germline V gene has CDR1 MNHEY and CDR2 SVGAGI. CDR3 sequence (DNA): TGTGCCAGCAGTCAGGGCAGGTACTATGGCTACACCTTC. Protein product: CASSQGRYYGYTF.

V gene TRBV6-5 combines with J gene TRBJ1-2, with a tentative D call TRBD1 (5 bases). The germline V and J ends were trimmed by 5 bases and 5 bases, with 15 bases remaining between them. Per germline, CDR1 MNHEY and CDR2 SVGAGI. CDR3 size: 14 residues. The CDR3 loop reads CASSPGTDLYGYTF. CDR3 DNA sequence: TGTGCCAGCAGTCCCGGGACTGACCTTTATGGCTACACCTTC.

This chain uses TRBV2 with TRBJ2-1, with D tentatively TRBD1 or TRBD2 (5 bases each). Trimming removed 7 bases at V and 7 bases at J, with 17 bases between. CDR1 is SNHLY, CDR2 FYNNEI, per germline. The CDR3 has 14 amino acids. In DNA, the CDR3 is TGTGCCAGCACCCGAAGAGGGGCTTGGAATGAGCAGTTCTTC. It yields the protein CASTRRGAWNEQFF.

The chain combines TRBV7-3 with TRBJ2-5; 9 nucleotides line up with TRBD1. V shed 5 bases and J 2 bases; nucleotides not matched to a gene: 3. CDR3 length equals 14 residues. CDR1 and CDR2 (germline): SGHTA, FQGTGA. CDR3 nucleotides: TGTGCCAGCAGCCTAGGGACAGGGCAAGAGACCCAGTACTTC. Its translation: CASSLGTGQETQYF.

This chain joins TRBV9 and TRBJ1-3, with D perhaps matching TRBD1 (6 bases). This CDR3 has 16 residues. CDR1 and CDR2 from the germline V gene are SGDLS and YYNGEE. Trimming pared 0 bases from V and 3 bases from J, leaving 13 bases between. The CDR3 region has the DNA TGTGCCAGCAGCGTAGGCACGGGGGCGGGTGGAAACACCATATATTTT. Amino acid sequence: CASSVGTGAGGNTIYF.

The rearrangement joins TRBV7-8 to TRBJ2-2, with TRBD2 matching over 9 bases. CDR1 is SGHVS, CDR2 FQNEAQ, per germline. V lost 5 bases, J lost 0 bases, and 13 bases stayed unmatched. This CDR3 has 19 amino acids. The CDR3 DNA sequence: TGTGCCAGCAGCCCCGACAGGCTACCTAGCGGGACGAACACCGGGGAGCTGTTTTTT. Encoded protein: CASSPDRLPSGTNTGELFF.

The genes are TRBV5-1 and TRBJ2-1; D call uncertain. CDR1 is SGHRS and CDR2 is YFSETQ in the germline V gene. Trimming took 5 bases from V and 2 from J, leaving 11 bases between them. The CDR3 spans 14 residues. DNA of the CDR3: TGCGCCAGCAGTCCCCCCTCAACCTACAATGAGCAGTTCTTC. It translates to CASSPPSTYNEQFF.

This clone came up once. The chain recombines TRBV5-1 with TRBJ1-6; possible D gene TRBD1, 6 bases. Germline assignment: CDR1 SGHRS and CDR2 YFSETQ. CDR3 length equals 15 residues. Trimming shortened V by 5 bases and J by 7 bases, and 16 bases separated the two germline ends. CDR3 protein: CASRVVGGRNSPLHF. The CDR3 bases are TGCGCCAGCAGAGTGGTGGGGGGCCGGAATTCACCCCTCCACTTT.

V usage is TRBV6-5 and J usage is TRBJ2-7; 7 bases are a match to TRBD1. V lost 8 bases to trimming and J lost 2 bases; unmatched junction nucleotides: 12. CDR3 length equals 15 residues. Germline values: CDR1 MNHEY, CDR2 SVGAGI. CDR3 protein: CASFGPGTDPYEQYF. The CDR3 DNA follows: TGTGCCAGCTTCGGACCCGGGACAGACCCCTACGAGCAGTACTTC.

The V call is TRBV7-2, the J call TRBJ2-2, with a tentative D call TRBD2 (5 bases). Germline CDR1 reads SGHTA; CDR2 reads FQGNSA. V lost 4 bases and J lost 4, with 13 bases in between. The CDR3 totals 15 residues. CDR3 sequence (DNA): TGTGCCAGCAGCTCGCGACTGGCGGGCACCGGGGAGCTGTTTTTT. Its protein product is CASSSRLAGTGELFF.

The chain recombines TRBV6-2 or TRBV6-3 with TRBJ1-5; the match to TRBD1 covers 8 bases. Germline assignment: CDR1 MNHEY and CDR2 SVGEGT. The CDR3 has 16 amino acids. Unmatched junction bases numbered 9, after V lost 5 bases and J lost 3 bases. CDR3 in amino acids: CASSQQTGANNQPQHF. CDR3 nucleotide sequence: TGTGCCAGCAGTCAACAGACAGGGGCAAACAATCAGCCCCAGCATTTT.

J is TRBJ2-3 and V is TRBV5-5; no clear D. V lost 0 bases to trimming and J lost 2 bases, with 1 base between them. This CDR3 is 12 amino acids long. The germline V gene encodes CDR1 SGHKS and CDR2 YYEKEE (reference sequence). CDR3 in DNA: TGTGCCAGCAGCTTGGACACAGATACGCAGTATTTT. Its protein product is CASSLDTDTQYF.

V is TRBV10-1 and J is TRBJ2-1; 16 bases line up with TRBD2. Trimming took 8 bases from V and 6 from J; bases not matched to a gene: 22. The CDR3 covers 21 residues. CDR1 WNHNN and CDR2 SYGVQD come from the germline V gene (reference sequence). The chain's CDR3 is CASPLGGSTTGTSGRANEQFF. The DNA for the CDR3 is TGCGCCAGCCCCCTCGGCGGAAGTACGACCGGGACTAGCGGGAGGGCCAATGAGCAGTTCTTC.

The V gene is TRBV3-1 (or the pseudogene TRBV3-2), the J gene TRBJ2-7; D might be TRBD1 (5 bases). This CDR3 has 15 residues. CDR1 is LGHDT and CDR2 is YNNKEL in the germline V gene (reference sequence). V was clipped by 1 base and J by 0 bases, with 10 bases between them. This chain's CDR3 is CASSQVGPSSYEQYF. CDR3 in DNA: TGTGCCAGCAGCCAAGTGGGGCCGAGCTCCTACGAGCAGTACTTC.

This chain uses TRBV3-1 (or the pseudogene TRBV3-2) with TRBJ2-1, with 8 bases aligning to TRBD1. This CDR3 is built from 15 residues. Germline V CDR1 and CDR2: LGHDT, YNNKEL (reference sequence). V was clipped by 0 bases and J by 5 bases; unmatched bases: 3. CDR3 protein: CASSQDRGQNNEQFF. CDR3 DNA sequence: TGTGCCAGCAGCCAAGACAGGGGGCAGAACAATGAGCAGTTCTTC.

The V call is TRBV7-9, the J call TRBJ2-1; 13 nucleotides line up with TRBD2. From germline, CDR1 is SEHNR and CDR2 FQNEAQ (reference sequence). Trimming removed 5 bases from V and 7 bases from J; junction bases left unmatched: 5. The CDR3 extends over 15 amino acids. CDR3 sequence reads: CASSIGLAGENEQFF. The CDR3 DNA follows: TGTGCCAGCAGCATCGGACTAGCGGGAGAAAATGAGCAGTTCTTC.

The rearrangement links TRBV29-1 to TRBJ2-7; 10 bases match TRBD1. Losses at the gene ends were 6 bases for V and 4 bases for J; bases not matched to a gene: 6. The CDR3 loop spans 13 amino acids. Germline V CDR1 and CDR2: SQVTM, ANQGSEA. The chain's CDR3 is CSVRRQGAYEQYF. For the CDR3, the DNA is TGCAGCGTCCGACGACAGGGGGCTTACGAGCAGTACTTC.